This entry features one TCR beta chain sequence. Its target is not known. The data were taken from a study of cytomegalovirus exposure and HLA in healthy donors. General study points: A prior analysis recorded that most TCR beta V segments were productive about 87% or about 30% of the time. Researchers catalogued 164 TCR beta chains as cytomegalovirus-associated.

The PCR ran on 60 Vbeta and 13 Jbeta primers. Sequencing was performed with immunoSEQ multiplex PCR; in TCRdb, only in-frame clones are kept and a portion is missing. The sample yields about 140,000 clones, roughly 80% seen once. Trimming took 6 bases from V and 2 from J, leaving 8 bases between them. CDR1 and CDR2 from the germline V gene are LNHDA and SQIVND (reference sequence). The CDR3 contains 12 residues. Sequences were obtained from PBMCs. This chain connects TRBV19 to TRBJ2-7; tentatively, D is TRBD1 (6 bases). The TCR was taken from a female donor in good health and CMV-seronegative. Here the CDR3 DNA reads TGTGCCAGTAGAGGGGGAACCTACGAGCAGTACTTC. Protein product: CASRGGTYEQYF.